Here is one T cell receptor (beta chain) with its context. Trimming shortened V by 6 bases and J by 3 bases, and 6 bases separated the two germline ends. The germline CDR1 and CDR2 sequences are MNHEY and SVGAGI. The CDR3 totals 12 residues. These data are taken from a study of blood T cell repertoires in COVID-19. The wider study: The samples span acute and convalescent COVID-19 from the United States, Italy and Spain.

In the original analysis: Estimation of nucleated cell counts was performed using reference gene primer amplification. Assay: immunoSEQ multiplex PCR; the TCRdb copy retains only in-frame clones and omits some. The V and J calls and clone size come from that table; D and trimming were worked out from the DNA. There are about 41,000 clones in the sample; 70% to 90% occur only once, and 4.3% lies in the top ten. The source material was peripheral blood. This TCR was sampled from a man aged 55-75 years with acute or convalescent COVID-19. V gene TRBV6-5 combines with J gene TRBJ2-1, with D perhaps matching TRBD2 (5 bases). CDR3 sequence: CASSRDYNEQFF. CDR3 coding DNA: TGTGCCAGCAGCCGGGACTACAATGAGCAGTTCTTC.